This T cell receptor (beta chain) was retrieved from a study of blood T cell repertoires in COVID-19 (dated by TCRdb to the early 2020s). A note on the overall study: The collaborator samples originated in the United States, Italy and Spain and spanned the acute and convalescent phases of COVID-19. The material from the prospective study consisted of cDNA or gDNA derived from T cells, B-cell-depleted T cells, or PBMCs. Deeply sampled blood TCRbeta repertoires from subjects exposed to, actively infected with, or recovered from COVID-19 were included in the dataset. The repertoires were made available in a free public database intended to serve as a resource for research on the immune response to SARS-CoV-2. The samples were drawn from the first 160 participants of the ongoing ImmuneRACE study and from 950 to 1,500 subjects provided by 6 global collaborators. The sample metadata nearly always contained a de-identified subject ID, COVID-19 status, age in years and sex. HLA class I and class II types, where available, came from metadata supplied by the sample provider rather than from assay-based typing.

TCRbeta CDR3 regions were amplified from genomic DNA by means of the immunoSEQ Assay, a bias-controlled multiplex PCR. In the authors' own workflow: Within the assay, amplification of reference gene primers was used to estimate how many nucleated cells each sample contained. To quantify the absolute abundance of each unique TCRbeta CDR3 rearrangement, sequence reads were collapsed and filtered. For each sample, productive Simpson clonality was calculated as the square root of Simpson's diversity index across productive rearrangements. In its TCRdb copy, this immuneACCESS table keeps in-frame sequences only and misses some clones. Where compared with another copy, unresolved V genes explain less than half of these, and the others have no known cause. Clonal size and the V and J genes are those of that table, whereas D and trimming came from the DNA. This sample comprises about 190,000 clones, roughly 80% of them detected only once. The ten largest clones take up 12% of the sample.

Here is what the overall study found, with its caveats: The quantity of clinical and demographic metadata differed by source and by participant and was supplied without curation.

Each collaborating institution followed its own protocols to collect whole blood in K2EDTA tubes. For TCRbeta analysis, collaborator samples were shipped as frozen whole blood, as isolated PBMCs, or as DNA extracted from either sample type. CDR1 and CDR2 (LGHNA, YNFKEQ) derive from the germline V gene. The CDR3 measures 12 amino acids from cysteine to phenylalanine. Of the read, only the CDR3 DNA is kept; its 36 bases are in frame from base 1. Trimming removed 3 bases from V and 5 bases from J, leaving 7 bases between the germline ends. As for this clone: Its antigen target is currently unknown. There are no base qualities to consult, and no much larger clone falls within one base.

The sequence derives from a woman in her fifties or sixties with acute or convalescent COVID-19. The chain is assembled from TRBV4-2 and TRBJ1-2, with the D segment identity uncertain. The sample taken for sequencing was peripheral blood. The CDR3 protein sequence reads: CASSHEAYGYTF. The DNA is TGTGCCAGCAGCCACGAAGCATATGGCTACACCTTC.